The following is a T cell receptor beta chain sequence with its context. Its target is unknown. The data stem from a study of cytomegalovirus exposure and HLA in healthy donors. Study-wide points: It was fewer than 200 TCR beta chains that were listed as cytomegalovirus-associated.

The primer mix had 60 Vbeta and 13 Jbeta primers. Sequenced by immunoSEQ multiplex PCR; TCRdb stores in-frame clones only, minus some. The sample holds 84,000 or so clones; around 77% are singletons and the top ten take 3.3%. The CDR3 totals 14 residues. Germline assignment: CDR1 SGHTA and CDR2 FQGNSA. With 4 bases removed from V and 5 bases from J, the gap between germline ends came to 13 bases. This rearrangement joins TRBV7-2 to TRBJ2-3, with a tentative D call TRBD1 (5 bases). This TCR derives from a man aged 50 or older in good health and CMV-seronegative. The source material was PBMCs. CDR3 DNA: TGTGCCAGCAGCTCCCGGTCAGGGCTAGATACGCAGTATTTT. Residues: CASSSRSGLDTQYF.